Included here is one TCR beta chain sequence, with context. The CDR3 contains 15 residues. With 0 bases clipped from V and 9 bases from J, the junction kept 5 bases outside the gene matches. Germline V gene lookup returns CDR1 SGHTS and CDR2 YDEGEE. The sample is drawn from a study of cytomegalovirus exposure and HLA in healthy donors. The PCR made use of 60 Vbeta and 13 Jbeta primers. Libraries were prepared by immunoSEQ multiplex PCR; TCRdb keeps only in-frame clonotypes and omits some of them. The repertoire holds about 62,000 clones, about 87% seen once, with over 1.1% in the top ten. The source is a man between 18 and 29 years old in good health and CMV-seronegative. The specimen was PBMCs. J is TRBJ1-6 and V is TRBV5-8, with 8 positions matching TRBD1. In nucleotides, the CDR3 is TGTGCCAGCAGCTTGGGGACAGGGTCAAGTTCACCCCTCCACTTT. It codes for CASSLGTGSSSPLHF. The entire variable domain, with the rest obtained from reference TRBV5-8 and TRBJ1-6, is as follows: EAGVTQSPTHLIKTRGQQATLRCSPISGHTSVYWYQQALGLGLQFLLWYDEGEERNRGNFPPRFSGRQFPNYSSELNVNALELEDSALYLCASSLGTGSSSPLHFGNGTRLTVT.